This TCR beta chain derives from a study of control samples from healthy donors and cancer patients. This clone was counted a single time. Trimming at V came to 0 bases and at J to 7 bases, leaving 3 bases not matched to a gene. Germline-derived CDR1 and CDR2 are GTSNPN and SVGIG (reference sequence). The CDR3 extends over 13 amino acids. Here immunoSEQ multiplex PCR was the method, and the copy in TCRdb shows in-frame clones only, minus some. The table records about 77,000 clones, roughly 92% of them present only once. The TCR sequence derives from an older woman in good health. V is TRBV30 and J is TRBJ2-1; 7 bases map to TRBD2. Sequencing was performed on blood. This CDR3 is CAWSVREGNEQFF. CDR3 sequence (DNA): TGTGCCTGGAGTGTAAGGGAGGGGAATGAGCAGTTCTTC.